These 21 T cell receptor beta chains share one sample of origin, sequenced in a study of cytomegalovirus exposure and HLA in healthy donors. Here immunoSEQ multiplex PCR was the method, and the copy in TCRdb shows in-frame clones only, minus some. This table holds roughly 86,000 clones, 90% to 96% found once. The sequenced material came from PBMCs. The receptors derive from a young man in good health and CMV-seropositive.

This chain connects TRBV7-6 to TRBJ2-5; TRBD2 matches 8 bases. CDR1 and CDR2 from the germline V gene are SGHVS and FNYEAQ. Germline trimming cut 6 bases from V and 2 bases from J; bases unmatched to any gene: 11. The CDR3 length is 16 residues. The CDR3 region has the DNA TGTGCCAGCAGGGGCTTTGGGGTAGCGGGACAAGAGACCCAGTACTTC. This gives the protein CASRGFGVAGQETQYF.

The chain has TRBV18 and TRBJ2-3; D unclear. Germline CDR1 KGHSH, CDR2 LQKENI. The CDR3 consists of 13 residues. Trimming took off 3 bases at V and 2 bases at J, with 6 bases between the two ends. The CDR3 here is CASSPAYTDTQYF. CDR3 nucleotides: TGTGCCAGCTCACCTGCCTACACAGATACGCAGTATTTT.

The genes are TRBV19 and TRBJ1-1; D remains ambiguous. Germline CDR1 is LNHDA and CDR2 is SQIVND (reference sequence). The CDR3 is 13 residues long. The germline V and J ends were trimmed by 5 bases and 1 base, with 8 bases remaining between them. CDR3 region: CASSPFSNTEAFF. The DNA for the CDR3 is TGTGCCAGTAGTCCCTTTTCGAACACTGAAGCTTTCTTT.

This clone has only a few counts. J is TRBJ1-1 and V is TRBV2; no firm D call. Looked up from germline, CDR1 is SNHLY and CDR2 is FYNNEI. This CDR3 contains 14 residues. Trimming took 3 bases from V and 2 from J, leaving 10 bases between them. CDR3 coding DNA: TGTGCCAGCAGTGATCGCCTAGTAAACACTGAAGCTTTCTTT. It yields the protein CASSDRLVNTEAFF. Supplemented by reference TRBV2 and TRBJ1-1, the full variable domain reads EPEVTQTPSHQVTQMGQEVILRCVPISNHLYFYWYRQILGQKVEFLVSFYNNEISEKSEIFDDQFSVERPDGSNFTLKIRSTKLEDSAMYFCASSDRLVNTEAFFGQGTRLTVV.

The chain links TRBV7-3 to TRBJ1-3, with a possible D match to TRBD1 (5 bases). The CDR3 totals 15 residues. Germline loops: CDR1 SGHTA, CDR2 FQGTGA. Trimming cost V 6 bases and J 1 base, with 13 bases left between them. CDR3 nucleotide sequence: TGTGCCAGCAGTATAACAGGACTATCTGGAAACACCATATATTTT. Protein sequence: CASSITGLSGNTIYF.

The J gene is TRBJ2-5, the V gene TRBV11-2; 10 positions match TRBD2. CDR1 and CDR2 from the germline V gene are SGHAT and FQNNGV. The V and J ends lost 3 bases and 5 bases, in that order; junction bases with no gene match: 15. The CDR3 has 18 amino acids. The CDR3 protein is CASSFQREGRGGRETQYF. CDR3 DNA sequence: TGTGCCAGCAGCTTCCAGCGGGAGGGCCGCGGAGGTAGGGAGACCCAGTACTTC. The whole variable domain, filled in from reference TRBV11-2 and TRBJ2-5, reads EAGVAQSPRYKIIEKRQSVAFWCNPISGHATLYWYQQILGQGPKLLIQFQNNGVVDDSQLPKDRFSAERLKGVDSTLKIQPAKLEDSAVYLCASSFQREGRGGRETQYFGPGTRLLVL.

The chain couples TRBV19 to TRBJ1-1; D remains unclear. The CDR3 consists of 14 residues. CDR1 and CDR2 (germline): LNHDA, SQIVND (reference sequence). V was pared by 7 bases and J by 3 bases, with 15 bases between. CDR3 amino acids: CASIGGLQDTEAFF. In DNA form, the CDR3 reads TGTGCCAGTATAGGAGGACTGCAGGACACTGAAGCTTTCTTT.

The chain recombines TRBV18 with TRBJ2-7; 10 nucleotides align to TRBD1. CDR3 length: 15 amino acids. The trim removed 6 bases at V and 7 bases at J, leaving 12 bases unmatched. Germline assignment: CDR1 KGHSH and CDR2 LQKENI. CDR3 DNA: TGTGCCAGCTCCTTTTCCGGGACAGGGGATCTGGAGCAGTACTTC. It yields the protein CASSFSGTGDLEQYF.

V usage is TRBV28 and J usage is TRBJ2-7; 10 bases are a match to TRBD2. Germline values: CDR1 MDHEN, CDR2 SYDVKM. V was clipped by 6 bases and J by 2 bases; unmatched bases: 4. This CDR3 is 14 amino acids long. The CDR3 region has the DNA TGTGCCAGCAGCCTAGCGGGAGTACCCTACGAGCAGTACTTC. This sequence encodes CASSLAGVPYEQYF.

The chain has TRBV30 and TRBJ1-2, with unresolved D. CDR3 length: 10 amino acids. CDR1 and CDR2 (germline): GTSNPN, SVGIG (reference sequence). The CDR3: CALRVYGYTF. CDR3 nucleotides: TGTGCGTTGAGAGTCTATGGCTACACCTTC.

This chain joins TRBV4-2 and TRBJ1-1, with TRBD1 identical over 8 bases. Germline lookup yields CDR1 LGHNA and CDR2 YNFKEQ. The CDR3 covers 14 residues. Trimming cost V 3 bases and J 5 bases; bases outside gene matches: 5. The CDR3 sequence: CASSHDRGGTEAFF. In DNA, the CDR3 is TGTGCCAGCAGCCACGACAGGGGAGGGACTGAAGCTTTCTTT.

V is TRBV5-1 and J is TRBJ2-1, with D tentatively TRBD2 (6 bases). Trimming left V 4 bases short and J 2 bases short, with 10 bases between. The CDR3 has 14 amino acids. The germline V gene has CDR1 SGHRS and CDR2 YFSETQ. The CDR3 DNA is TGCGCCAGCAGCCGGGACTTCGCCTACAATGAGCAGTTCTTC. This gives the protein CASSRDFAYNEQFF.

In its sample, this clone was seen a few times. The rearrangement links TRBV5-1 to TRBJ1-5, with a possible D match to TRBD1 (6 bases). The germline gives CDR1 SGHRS, CDR2 YFSETQ. The V gene lost 5 bases and the J gene lost 2 bases, with 11 bases spanning the gap. The CDR3 length is 14 residues. The CDR3 protein is CASSMGAGNQPQHF. The CDR3 coding sequence is TGCGCCAGCAGTATGGGGGCGGGCAATCAGCCCCAGCATTTT.

This rearrangement joins TRBV5-4 to TRBJ1-3; D unresolved. The CDR3 sequence is 12 residues long. Germline V gives CDR1 SGHNT, CDR2 YYREEE (reference sequence). Trimming removed 5 bases from V and 7 bases from J, with 10 bases in between. CDR3 sequence reads: CASSSEANTIYF. In DNA form, the CDR3 reads TGTGCCAGCAGTTCTGAGGCGAACACCATATATTTT.

This clone has just one count. The rearrangement joins TRBV12-5 to TRBJ2-2, with D hard to call. V was pared by 2 bases and J by 1 base, with 11 bases between. This CDR3 contains 16 residues. CDR1 is LGHNT and CDR2 is FRNRAP in the germline V gene. The CDR3 nucleotides read TGTGCTAGTGGTTTGAACCCCAGGCTGAACACCGGGGAGCTGTTTTTT. Translation gives CASGLNPRLNTGELFF. Filled out from reference TRBV12-5 and TRBJ2-2, the complete variable domain reads DARVTQTPRHKVTEMGQEVTMRCQPILGHNTVFWYRQTMMQGLELLAYFRNRAPLDDSGMPKDRFSAEMPDATLATLKIQPSEPRDSAVYFCASGLNPRLNTGELFFGEGSRLTVL.

The V call is TRBV7-2, the J call TRBJ2-5; 12 bases agree with TRBD2. V lost 5 bases, J lost 5 bases, and 12 bases stayed unmatched. This CDR3 is 17 amino acids long. Germline V gene sequence: CDR1 SGHTA, CDR2 FQGNSA. The CDR3 loop reads CASSRTSGIWFEETQYF. For the CDR3, the DNA is TGTGCCAGCAGCCGGACTAGCGGGATATGGTTCGAGGAGACCCAGTACTTC.

J is TRBJ1-1 and V is TRBV6-5; 8 bases are shared with TRBD1. Germline trimming cut 2 bases from V and 1 base from J; bases unmatched to any gene: 3. This CDR3 region has 15 residues. Germline V gene sequence: CDR1 MNHEY, CDR2 SVGAGI. Here the CDR3 DNA reads TGTGCCAGCAGTTACCACAGGGGGGGGAACACTGAAGCTTTCTTT. It yields the protein CASSYHRGGNTEAFF.

The CDR3 sequence: CASSYRTGGTNTEAFF. As DNA, the CDR3 is TGTGCCAGCAGTTACCGGACAGGGGGAACGAACACTGAAGCTTTCTTT. The chain has TRBV6-5 and TRBJ1-1, with 10 bases aligning to TRBD1. This CDR3 comprises 16 residues. V gave up 2 bases and J gave up 1 base; unmatched junction bases: 4. Germline lookup yields CDR1 MNHEY and CDR2 SVGAGI.

The V and J genes are TRBV19 and TRBJ2-7, with D maybe TRBD1 (5 bases). The germline V gene encodes CDR1 LNHDA and CDR2 SQIVND (reference sequence). CDR3 length: 13 residues. The V end lost 5 bases, the J end lost 1 base, and 9 bases lay between the germline ends. This CDR3 reads CASSWGRSYEQYF. CDR3 DNA: TGTGCCAGTAGTTGGGGCCGATCCTACGAGCAGTACTTC.

This chain connects TRBV19 to TRBJ1-5; the D is unclear. Between the trimmed V and J ends, which lost 2 bases and 1 base, there was a span of 21 bases. CDR1 is LNHDA, CDR2 SQIVND, per germline (reference sequence). The CDR3 has 19 residues. CDR3 region: CASSIFGEWRILSNQPQHF. CDR3 sequence (DNA): TGTGCCAGTAGTATATTCGGGGAGTGGAGAATTCTGAGCAATCAGCCCCAGCATTTT.

The chain uses TRBV5-1 and TRBJ2-3, with 11 bases fitting TRBD2. The CDR3 consists of 15 residues. After removal of 6 bases from V and 5 bases from J, the junction contained 8 bases not matched to a gene. CDR1 and CDR2 from the germline V gene are SGHRS and YFSETQ. CDR3 protein: CASTILAGGQDTQYF. The DNA of the CDR3 is TGCGCCAGCACTATCCTAGCGGGAGGACAAGATACGCAGTATTTT.